This entry lists 21 T cell receptor beta chains sequenced from one sample in a study of blood T cell repertoires in COVID-19. Sequenced by immunoSEQ multiplex PCR; TCRdb stores in-frame clones only, minus some. The sample yields 60,000 to 80,000 clones, approximately 88% seen once. The sequencing input was peripheral blood. These receptors were obtained from a human donor in a cohort sampled during active COVID-19.

The chain couples TRBV5-1 to TRBJ2-2; 7 bases agree with TRBD1. The CDR3 length is 15 residues. The V segment lost 5 bases and the J segment 0 bases; nucleotides outside the gene matches: 4. Germline lookup yields CDR1 SGHRS and CDR2 YFSETQ. The CDR3 region has the DNA TGCGCCAGCAGATCCGGGACAGCGAACACCGGGGAGCTGTTTTTT. It encodes CASRSGTANTGELFF. Complete variable domain (other parts from reference TRBV5-1 and TRBJ2-2): KAGVTQTPRYLIKTRGQQVTLSCSPISGHRSVSWYQQTPGQGLQFLFEYFSETQRNKGNFPGRFSGRQFSNSRSEMNVSTLELGDSALYLCASRSGTANTGELFFGEGSRLTVL.

The chain recombines TRBV20-1 with TRBJ1-2; a weak D match, TRBD1 (5 bases). Germline loops: CDR1 DFQATT, CDR2 SNEGSKA (reference sequence). The CDR3 has 10 residues. Trimming left V 6 bases short and J 6 bases short, with 8 bases between. The CDR3, as DNA: TGCAGTGCCGGGGGGGATGGCTACACCTTC. This gives the protein CSAGGDGYTF.

The chain has TRBV4-1 and TRBJ2-4, with 7 positions matching TRBD1. Germline CDR1 MGHRA, CDR2 YSYEKL. V shed 0 bases, J shed 1 base, and the junction held 18 bases outside the gene matches. This CDR3 has 21 amino acids. CDR3 region: CASSQDLGWDSLGSAKNIQYF. CDR3 in DNA: TGCGCCAGCAGCCAAGATCTGGGGTGGGACAGCCTCGGGTCGGCCAAAAACATTCAGTACTTC.

The rearrangement joins TRBV4-3 to TRBJ2-7; TRBD1 might be the D (5 bases). V lost 0 bases and J 3 bases, leaving 15 bases between the germline ends. This CDR3 is built from 16 residues. Per germline, CDR1 LGHNA and CDR2 YSLEER. This chain's CDR3 is CASSQESTDRGYEQYF. The CDR3 DNA reads as TGCGCCAGCAGCCAAGAGTCGACAGATAGGGGCTACGAGCAGTACTTC.

The rearrangement uses TRBV18 and TRBJ1-2, with D tentatively TRBD1 (6 bases). The germline V gene encodes CDR1 KGHSH and CDR2 LQKENI. CDR3 length: 15 residues. V lost 0 bases to trimming and J lost 4 bases, with 12 bases between them. This CDR3 is CASSPPDSSFYGYTF. CDR3 sequence (DNA): TGTGCCAGCTCACCACCGGACAGTTCTTTCTATGGCTACACCTTC.

The chain carries TRBV9 and TRBJ2-7, with TRBD1 matching over 9 bases. The germline CDR1 and CDR2 sequences are SGDLS and YYNGEE. The CDR3 is 15 residues long. The V gene end was trimmed by 0 bases and the J gene end by 3 bases; junction bases not matched to a gene: 4. In DNA, the CDR3 is TGTGCCAGCAGCGTAGGGACAGGGGTGGGCTACGAGCAGTACTTC. This gives the protein CASSVGTGVGYEQYF.

Only one count was recorded for this clone. The chain joins TRBV14 to TRBJ2-7, with D tentatively TRBD1 (7 bases). The V end lost 7 bases, the J end lost 5 bases, and 24 bases lay between the germline ends. CDR3 size: 16 residues. Germline V gene sequence: CDR1 SGHDN, CDR2 FVKESK. The CDR3 protein is CASNPGPQGGRNEQYF. CDR3 nucleotides: TGTGCCAGCAACCCGGGGCCGCAGGGGGGTAGAAACGAGCAGTACTTC.

This chain joins TRBV18 and TRBJ2-7; the match to TRBD1 covers 8 bases. CDR1 is KGHSH, CDR2 LQKENI, per germline. The CDR3 contains 15 residues. J lost 1 base, V lost 3 bases, and 5 bases had no gene match. The CDR3 DNA sequence: TGTGCCAGCTCACCTCGCCGGGACAGGTCCTACGAGCAGTACTTC. Translation gives CASSPRRDRSYEQYF. The complete variable domain, with remaining parts taken from reference TRBV18 and TRBJ2-7, reads NAGVMQNPRHLVRRRGQEARLRCSPMKGHSHVYWYRQLPEEGLKFMVYLQKENIIDESGMPKERFSAEFPKEGPSILRIQQVVRGDSAAYFCASSPRRDRSYEQYFGPGTRLTVT.

The V call is TRBV15, the J call TRBJ1-1; a possible D gene is TRBD1 (5 bases). CDR1 is LNHNV and CDR2 is YYDKDF in the germline V gene (reference sequence). This CDR3 region has 14 residues. The V gene lost 2 bases and the J gene lost 6 bases, with 13 bases spanning the gap. Here the CDR3 reads CATSRSAGYAEAFF. CDR3 sequence (DNA): TGTGCCACCAGCAGATCGGCAGGGTATGCTGAAGCTTTCTTT.

The CDR3 DNA is TGTGCCAGCAGCTTTCGACAGGCCGAGCAGTACTTC. Amino acid sequence: CASSFRQAEQYF. J is TRBJ2-7 and V is TRBV5-6; TRBD1 might be the D (6 bases). Germline-derived CDR1 and CDR2 are SGHDT and YYEEEE. This CDR3 has 12 residues. Trimming shortened V by 2 bases and J by 6 bases, and 9 bases separated the two germline ends.

The J gene is TRBJ2-7, the V gene TRBV18, with unresolved D. Trimming removed 0 bases at V and 10 bases at J, with 16 bases between. This CDR3 comprises 14 residues. From germline, CDR1 is KGHSH and CDR2 LQKENI. This CDR3 reads CASSPPSQVADQYF. CDR3 sequence (DNA): TGTGCCAGCTCACCACCCTCTCAGGTGGCCGACCAGTACTTC.

CDR3 sequence reads: CASSRGTGGSGELFF. The CDR3 bases are TGTGCCAGCAGCAGGGGGACAGGGGGCTCCGGGGAGCTGTTTTTT. The chain is built from TRBV13 and TRBJ2-2, with 12 bases fitting TRBD1. Germline loops: CDR1 PRHDT, CDR2 FYEKMQ (reference sequence). V shed 5 bases, J shed 6 bases, and the junction held 4 bases outside the gene matches. The CDR3 is 15 amino acids.

V is TRBV5-1 and J is TRBJ1-2; the match to TRBD1 covers 9 bases. Germline V CDR1 and CDR2: SGHRS, YFSETQ. The CDR3 runs to 12 residues. V dropped 7 bases and J dropped 3; count of bases not matched to a gene: 1. The chain's CDR3 is CASRDRDYGYTF. The CDR3 DNA reads as TGCGCCAGCCGGGACAGGGACTATGGCTACACCTTC.

The chain couples TRBV5-1 to TRBJ1-6; D might be TRBD1 (5 bases). Germline CDR1 and CDR2: SGHRS and YFSETQ. V was clipped by 2 bases and J by 6 bases, with 9 bases between them. The CDR3 is 14 amino acids. The CDR3 reads CASSFGGSNSPLHF. The CDR3 nucleotides read TGCGCCAGCAGCTTTGGGGGGTCTAATTCACCCCTCCACTTT.

This clone turned up a few times. V and J are TRBV2 and TRBJ1-6, with 8 bases fitting TRBD1. Unmatched junction bases numbered 10, after V lost 8 bases and J lost 10 bases. Germline V CDR1 and CDR2: SNHLY, FYNNEI. This CDR3 has 14 residues. CDR3 amino acids: CASVRQGTGSPLHF. CDR3 in DNA: TGTGCCAGCGTCCGACAGGGGACAGGATCACCCCTCCACTTT.

This clone has just one count. This chain uses TRBV9 with TRBJ2-3; 9 bases are shared with TRBD1. Germline V gene lookup returns CDR1 SGDLS and CDR2 YYNGEE. The CDR3 extends over 17 amino acids. The V segment lost 0 bases and the J segment 0 bases; nucleotides outside the gene matches: 5. The CDR3 nucleotides read TGTGCCAGCAGCGTAGTGGGGACAGGGTCTAGCACAGATACGCAGTATTTT. Its translation: CASSVVGTGSSTDTQYF.

This chain uses TRBV5-6 with TRBJ2-3, with TRBD2 as a possible D gene (6 bases). Between the trimmed V and J ends, which lost 2 bases and 11 bases, there was a span of 12 bases. Germline lookup yields CDR1 SGHDT and CDR2 YYEEEE. The CDR3 has 12 residues. The CDR3 DNA reads as TGTGCCAGCAGCTTTCGCCAGGGAGGGCAGTATTTT. It is translated as CASSFRQGGQYF. The full variable domain, in which reference TRBV5-6 and TRBJ2-3 provide the parts outside the CDR3, is DAGVTQSPTHLIKTRGQQVTLRCSPKSGHDTVSWYQQALGQGPQFIFQYYEEEERQRGNFPDRFSGHQFPNYSSELNVNALLLGDSALYLCASSFRQGGQYFGPGTRLTVL.

This sequence joins TRBV6-2 or TRBV6-3 and TRBJ1-5; 8 nucleotides agree with TRBD1. V lost 0 bases to trimming and J lost 2 bases; unmatched junction nucleotides: 6. CDR3 length equals 17 residues. Germline V gene lookup returns CDR1 MNHEY and CDR2 SVGEGT. CDR3 sequence: CASSYSRTGQGNQPQHF. Here the CDR3 DNA reads TGTGCCAGCAGTTACTCTAGAACGGGACAGGGCAATCAGCCCCAGCATTTT.

This chain links TRBV29-1 with TRBJ1-2; D might be TRBD1 (6 bases). Per the germline V gene, CDR1 is SQVTM and CDR2 is ANQGSEA. The V gene lost 3 bases and the J gene lost 2 bases, with 16 bases spanning the gap. The CDR3 contains 15 residues. CDR3 sequence (DNA): TGCAGCGTTGATTCTCCCCAGGGGACGAACTATGGCTACACCTTC. Its translation: CSVDSPQGTNYGYTF.

This chain joins TRBV10-3 and TRBJ2-5; the match to TRBD2 covers 7 bases. The J segment lost 3 bases and the V segment lost 7 bases, leaving 5 bases of the junction unmatched. The germline V gene encodes CDR1 ENHRY and CDR2 SYGVKD. CDR3 length equals 13 residues. CDR3 sequence reads: CAITSGREETQYF. The CDR3 DNA reads TGTGCCATCACCTCAGGGAGGGAAGAGACCCAGTACTTC.

The chain links TRBV12-3 or TRBV12-4 to TRBJ2-3; 8 bases line up with TRBD2. The junction had 5 bases not matched to a gene; V was cut back by 7 bases and J by 5 bases. This CDR3 comprises 13 residues. The CDR3 bases are TGTGCCAGCAAAGCGGGAGCCGTAGATACGCAGTATTTT. Protein product: CASKAGAVDTQYF.